The clone carrying this T cell receptor beta chain was counted only a few times. This sample is drawn from a study of blood T cells in healthy people across ages. The second PCR ran roughly 7 to 11 cycles with a sample-barcoded 5' primer and J-beta primers. TCRdb redid the calling of the 5' RACE reads with MiXCR, one entry per CDR3 protein. Of 1.5 million to 2 million distinct CDR3 sequences listed, 25% to 30% are singletons. This sequence originates from a young woman in good health. Sequenced sample: blood.

The CDR3 region is CASSAPGTGGEETQYF. CDR3 nucleotides: TGCGCCAGCAGCGCCCCCGGGACAGGGGGCGAAGAGACCCAGTACTTC. The chain uses TRBV5-1 and TRBJ2-5, with 12 bases matching TRBD1. The CDR3 covers 16 residues. The junction had 7 bases not matched to a gene; V was cut back by 4 bases and J by 3 bases. The germline V gene has CDR1 SGHRS and CDR2 YFSETQ.